This T cell receptor beta chain is drawn from a study of human T cells and chemical hapten exposure. Across the study: In the approximately 25-week study, patients were dosed weekly with diphenylcyclopropenone on the scalp throughout. Application of 0.01% DPC to the upper back was done by patch test, with a reading at 6 days.

Single cDNA molecules in the library carried unique molecular identifiers attached during preparation. TCRdb ran MiXCR on the RACE reads and lists one entry per CDR3 protein. The sample has some 45,000 distinct CDR3 sequences, about 9.8% seen once. Time point specified: patch test 2, 6 weeks after DPC sensitization. Treatment meaning: therapeutic diphenylcyclopropenone sensitization with weekly scalp DPC. V was clipped by 6 bases and J by 3 bases; unmatched bases: 12. Per germline, CDR1 MNHEY and CDR2 SVGAGI. The CDR3 loop spans 16 amino acids. Study results and limitations: The donor cohort had alopecia, so its immune response may not match that of healthy people.

This clonotype was recorded at least ten times. The target antigen is unknown. J is TRBJ2-7 and V is TRBV6-5; 9 bases agree with TRBD1. The clonotype comes from a woman between 35 and 50 years old with alopecia areata. Some clones in this sample may be carry-over from other donors' samples. The sequencing used whole blood, collected in connection with sensitization to the hapten diphenylcyclopropenone (DPC). The CDR3 nucleotides are TGTGCCAGCAGCGAAGTCGTCGGGACAGGGAGCTACGAGCAGTACTTC. Protein sequence: CASSEVVGTGSYEQYF.